The 8 T cell receptor beta chains given below trace back to one sample, sequenced in a study of CD8+ T cells in alopecia areata. Extraction and reverse transcription of RNA yielded cDNA as the sequencing template. The data were produced by immunoSEQ multiplex PCR, yet TCRdb's version contains in-frame clones alone and is incomplete. The sample includes 45,000 to 60,000 clones, 96% seen only once; the top ten take about a quarter. The input for sequencing was CD8+ T cells sorted from blood, taken at week 0. The receptors shown here come from a human donor with alopecia areata.

This clone has a handful of counts. The chain uses TRBV7-2 and TRBJ2-1; D is unclear. CDR1 is SGHTA, CDR2 FQGNSA, per germline. V was cut by 6 bases and J by 4 bases, with 10 bases left in between. There are 13 residues in the CDR3. The CDR3: CASSSTLYNEQFF. CDR3 DNA: TGTGCCAGCAGTTCGACTCTATACAATGAGCAGTTCTTC.

The CDR3 spells CASSSPGTVSTDTQYF. The DNA of the CDR3 is TGTGCCAGCAGCTCCCCCGGGACAGTGAGCACAGATACGCAGTATTTT. The rearrangement joins TRBV7-9 to TRBJ2-3; 7 bases line up with TRBD1. The ends lost 4 bases at V and 0 bases at J; junction bases unmatched: 7. Germline CDR1 and CDR2: SEHNR and FQNEAQ (reference sequence). The CDR3 sequence is 16 residues long. The full variable domain, with the rest looked up from reference TRBV7-9 and TRBJ2-3, is DTGVSQNPRHKITKRGQNVTFRCDPISEHNRLYWYRQTLGQGPEFLTYFQNEAQLEKSRLLSDRFSAERPKGSFSTLEIQRTEQGDSAMYLCASSSPGTVSTDTQYFGPGTRLTVL.

By share, this clone counts as medium-sized (0.01 to 0.1%). The V call is TRBV9, the J call TRBJ2-3; TRBD1 aligns across 9 bases. The CDR3 covers 15 residues. With 4 bases clipped from V and 5 bases from J, the junction kept 8 bases outside the gene matches. The V gene's germline CDR1 is SGDLS and CDR2 YYNGEE. For the CDR3, the DNA is TGTGCCAGCAGCATCTCAGGACAGGGGAAAGATACGCAGTATTTT. Protein: CASSISGQGKDTQYF.

The chain links TRBV18 to TRBJ1-2; TRBD1 is a possible D gene (5 bases). Between the trimmed V and J ends, which lost 6 bases and 4 bases, there was a span of 12 bases. Germline V gives CDR1 KGHSH, CDR2 LQKENI. This CDR3 has 13 residues. CDR3 nucleotides: TGTGCCAGCTCCCCGGGACGTATCTATGGCTACACCTTC. Amino acids: CASSPGRIYGYTF.

This clone was seen only once. The chain carries TRBV10-2 and TRBJ2-7, with no clear D. The CDR3 covers 15 residues. Trimming took 3 bases from V and 2 from J, leaving 14 bases between them. Germline lookup yields CDR1 WSHSY and CDR2 SAAADI. The CDR3 loop reads CASSDHVVTTYEQYF. In nucleotides, the CDR3 is TGCGCCAGCAGTGATCATGTCGTAACTACCTACGAGCAGTACTTC.

The rearrangement links TRBV25-1 to TRBJ2-7, with D tentatively TRBD1 or TRBD2 (5 bases each). The germline V gene has CDR1 MGHDK and CDR2 SYGVNS. The CDR3 is 13 residues long. V lost 9 bases, J lost 7 bases, and 19 bases lay in between. CDR3 nucleotide sequence: TGTGCCAGAGACCCTCCCCCCGGGACGGAGCAGTACTTC. It specifies CARDPPPGTEQYF.

This clone appeared a single time. The V call is TRBV15, the J call TRBJ2-7, with D perhaps TRBD1 or TRBD2 (5 bases each). Trimming stripped 0 bases from V and 4 bases from J, with 16 bases between. CDR1 and CDR2 (germline): LNHNV, YYDKDF (reference sequence). The CDR3 contains 16 residues. CDR3 DNA: TGTGCCACCAGCAGAGATCCGGGACGGACAAAATACGAGCAGTACTTC. It codes for CATSRDPGRTKYEQYF.

J is TRBJ1-1 and V is TRBV2; a weak D match, TRBD1 (5 bases). The CDR3 runs to 12 residues. The V end was cut by 2 bases, the J end by 7 bases, with 8 bases between. CDR1 and CDR2 (germline): SNHLY, FYNNEI. The CDR3 DNA reads as TGTGCCAGCAGTGAAATGACAGATGAAGCTTTCTTT. It codes for CASSEMTDEAFF.